The TCR gamma chain under discussion was sequenced for a study of human gamma delta and Vdelta1 T cells (dated by TCRdb to 2016 to 2019). Regarding the research as a whole: In this study, the researchers looked at Delta One T cells, which are Vd1+ gamma-delta T cells, to see how well they work as cytotoxic effectors against acute myeloid leukemia.

The library was prepared using PCR. TCRdb names Illumina MiSeq as the instrument used. For TCRdb, the public reads were processed anew by CATT, and duplicate DNA sequences were folded into one row. The sample table shows some 2,900 gamma-chain clones, and about 5.2% are seen once. The ten largest clones add up to around 13% of the sample. The CDR3 sequence holds 12 residues, the cysteine and phenylalanine included. Kept here is only the CDR3 DNA, which spans 36 bases and is read in frame from base 1. After removal of 1 base from V and 11 bases from J, the junction retains 4 bases not matched to a gene. The germline V gene (reference sequence) sets CDR1 to VTNTFY and CDR2 to YDVSTARD. This clone appeared a few times. Its target antigen remains unknown. The sample holds no much larger clone one base away, and base qualities are not on file.

The chain joins TRGV3 to TRGJP2. The clonotype comes from a human donor in good health. Sequencing used naive CD27+ Vdelta1 gamma-delta T cells from blood. The sequence in DNA is TGTGCCACCTGGGACAGATCGTGGATCAAGACGTTT. Its product reads: CATWDRSWIKTF.